This T cell receptor beta chain was identified in a study of regulatory T cells in long-lasting Graves disease (dated by TCRdb to 2020 to 2022). Looking at the study overall: In the newly diagnosed Graves' disease group, patients had been taking antithyroid drugs for less than 3 months. The study was registered as a clinical trial and conducted in China. TCR sequencing covered roughly 13 persistent and 20 newly diagnosed Graves' disease patients, about 35 samples in total. Persistent Graves' disease patients were compared with newly diagnosed Graves' disease patients by peripheral blood TCR sequencing and RNA sequencing.

This clonotype has at least ten counts. The clone's antigen remains unknown. Per-nucleotide qualities are absent, and no much larger clonotype sits a single base away. The germline V gene sets CDR1 to SGHRS and CDR2 to YFSETQ. V is shortened by 2 bases, J by 10 bases, and the region joining them spans 7 bases. The CDR3 goes from the cysteine to the phenylalanine over 12 residues. Only the CDR3 portion is preserved as DNA: 36 bases, with reading frame beginning at the first base. The library was generated by multiplex PCR. Sequencing was performed on an Illumina HiSeq 4000. iRepertoire HTBI primers and Arm-PCR amplification of CDR3 regions were used to construct TCR beta libraries. PCR products were gel purified before sequencing. In the original analysis: A total of 62 TRBV and approximately 15 TRBJ segments were identified across samples and were used for gene usage analysis of CDR3 amino acid clonotypes. Filtered high-quality paired reads were merged into contigs using COPE and FqMerger. BLAST was used to align contigs to IMGT TRBV, TRBD and TRBJ reference genes, with CDR3 defined following IMGT. Highly expanded clones were defined as clonotypes with a frequency above 0.1%. Shannon entropy was used to measure repertoire diversity, and the Gini coefficient was used to measure V-J evenness. A clonotype found in more than one individual was treated as public. The raw public reads went through TCRdb reprocessing: fastp at Q25, MiXCR clone calling, in-frame beta chains kept. When rows share a CDR3 protein, they turn into one entry using the most common DNA and genes. None of the V and J calls come from the authors' own analysis; TCRdb made them. The sample data list 300,000 to 400,000 distinct CDR3 sequences, and roughly 17% of these were observed just once. The biggest ten clones account for 25% to 30% of the sample.

The time point label, as the study defines it: newly diagnosed GD, antithyroid drugs for less than 3 months. RNA was extracted from PBMCs in TRIzol for both TCR sequencing and RNA sequencing. The diagnosis of Graves' disease followed American Thyroid Association guidelines. The patients came from an endocrinology department in Xi'an, China. Each patient gave 7 to 9.5 milliliters of peripheral blood, collected in an EDTA anticoagulant tube. Ficoll Paque Plus density gradient separation was used to isolate PBMCs, and no additional T cell sorting was done. An Agilent 2100 Bioanalyzer and agarose gel were used to check RNA quality, and a NanoDrop 2000 was used to measure RNA concentration. Broad study findings and their caveats: Sequencing and analysis were restricted to the TCR beta chain. Persistent Graves' disease patients showed lower TCR Shannon entropy and fewer highly expanded clones than newly diagnosed patients, suggesting clonal expansion. Preferential use of TRBV28, TRBJ1-2 and TRBJ2-5 was observed in persistent disease, whereas TRBV20-1 and TRBJ2-1 were favored in newly diagnosed disease. Patients with persistent disease shared more public clonotypes (under 3,000) than newly diagnosed patients did (about 1,000). The study examined only peripheral blood because the primary lesion, thyroid tissue, could not be accessed. The authors acknowledged the small sample size as a limitation that may reduce accuracy.

This same sample was also taken into another study, of T cells in Graves' hyperthyroidism and ophthalmopathy. From the second report: A patient counted as having stable Graves' hyperthyroidism if no progression to ophthalmopathy occurred over 18 months of follow-up. Hyperthyroidism patients were newly diagnosed, had a disease duration of under 2 months, and were aged 18 to 65 years. Exclusion was applied to patients with uncontrolled infections, other autoimmune diseases, pregnancy or lactation. Diagnoses relied on clinical symptoms, serum thyroxine and TRAb, thyroid ultrasound and orbital computed tomography. The TCR CDR3 was subjected to a first round of RT-PCR using the HTBI primer set and the Qiagen OneStep RT-PCR kit. Most expanded thyroid clonotypes (frequency above 0.001) were also detected in blood, suggesting blood repertoires may reflect thyroid immune responses. Ophthalmopathy was separated from stable hyperthyroidism by a 13 V-J signature model, with approximately 90% sensitivity and around 81% specificity obtained in cross-validation and 80%/75% obtained in testing. In validation, progression to ophthalmopathy was predicted by the model with more than 65% sensitivity and 72.22% specificity, a median of approximately 6.5 months before onset. TCR V-J signatures able to tell the groups apart were searched for in a discovery cohort of 90 to 100 patients, of whom 43 had Graves' ophthalmopathy and some 60 had stable Graves' hyperthyroidism. Whether ophthalmopathy could be predicted prospectively was tested in an independent validation cohort made up of roughly 20 hyperthyroidism patients plus 17 patients who later progressed to ophthalmopathy. For training and testing, the 80 to 100 patients in the discovery cohort were randomly divided in a 7:3 ratio. The study also compared thyroid tissue and blood T-cell repertoires from several Graves' hyperthyroidism patients. Once sampling was done, hyperthyroidism patients were given methimazole at a starting dose of 30 mg daily, whereas ophthalmopathy patients were given high-dose intravenous methylprednisolone. Libraries were constructed in a second round of multiplex PCR, after which size selection and purification were performed. Sequencing of the libraries was done on an Illumina HiSeq2000 using paired-end 100 bp reads. SOAPnuke was used to process the raw data, removing reads that contained adapters or uncalled bases, had a mean Phred below 15, or lacked an exact match to the constant primer or identifier. High-quality paired reads were merged using COPE v1.2.5, and each unique nucleotide sequence was defined as a clonotype. MiTCR v1.1 was used to align clonotypes to the IMGT TRBV, TRBD and TRBJ reference segments. Analysis was restricted to V-J combinations with a frequency above 0.0001, which covered 99% to 99.2% of repertoires. The TCS score was defined as the ratio of F50 (clonal expansion) to E x V (chaos), calculated using BLOSUM62-based TCRdist between CDR3 peptides within each V-J. Welch's t-statistics and random forest reduced around 550 V-J features to 13, which were used in a naive Bayes classifier (R e1071). No statistical method was used to set the sample size in advance, and investigators knew the group allocation. The paper describes TCR Vbeta CDR3 sequencing of 130 to 150 peripheral blood samples, made up of roughly 45 ophthalmopathy patients, 70 to 75 hyperthyroidism patients and 17 progressor patients.

The receptor's source is a man aged 40-49 years with Graves disease. Donor details come from another sample of the same person, matched by shared clones. Sequences were derived from peripheral blood mononuclear cells (PBMCs), sampled at new diagnosis, from a patient treated with antithyroid drugs. The chain joins TRBV5-1 to TRBJ1-6; a tentative D call is TRBD1 (5 bases match). The CDR3 reads as follows: CASSFGGSPLHF. The DNA is as follows: TGCGCCAGCAGCTTCGGGGGGTCACCCCTCCACTTT.